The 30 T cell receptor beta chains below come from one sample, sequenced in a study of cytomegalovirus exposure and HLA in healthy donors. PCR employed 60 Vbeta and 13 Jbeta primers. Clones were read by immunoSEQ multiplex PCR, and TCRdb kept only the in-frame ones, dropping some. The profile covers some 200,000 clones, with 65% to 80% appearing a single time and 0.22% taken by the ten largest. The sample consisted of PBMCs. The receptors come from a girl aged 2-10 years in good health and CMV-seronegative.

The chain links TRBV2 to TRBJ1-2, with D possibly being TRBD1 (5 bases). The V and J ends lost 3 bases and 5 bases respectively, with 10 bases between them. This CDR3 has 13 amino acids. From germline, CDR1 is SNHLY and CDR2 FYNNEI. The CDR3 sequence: CASSEGRVYGYTF. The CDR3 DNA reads TGTGCCAGCAGTGAGGGCAGGGTTTATGGCTACACCTTC. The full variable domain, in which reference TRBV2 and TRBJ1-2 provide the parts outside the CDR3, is EPEVTQTPSHQVTQMGQEVILRCVPISNHLYFYWYRQILGQKVEFLVSFYNNEISEKSEIFDDQFSVERPDGSNFTLKIRSTKLEDSAMYFCASSEGRVYGYTFGSGTRLTVV.

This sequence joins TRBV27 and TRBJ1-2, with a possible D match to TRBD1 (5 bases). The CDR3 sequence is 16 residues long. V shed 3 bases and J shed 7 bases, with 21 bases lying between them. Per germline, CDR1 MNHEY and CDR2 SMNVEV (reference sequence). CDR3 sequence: CASSLGRGLPLGGYTF. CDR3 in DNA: TGTGCCAGCAGTTTGGGTAGGGGCCTTCCGCTTGGTGGCTACACCTTC.

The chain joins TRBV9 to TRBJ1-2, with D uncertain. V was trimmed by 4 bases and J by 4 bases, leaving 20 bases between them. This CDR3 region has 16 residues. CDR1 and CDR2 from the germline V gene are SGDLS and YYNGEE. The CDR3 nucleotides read TGTGCCAGCAGCCCATTCACGGGTCCGGGTGCCTATGGCTACACCTTC. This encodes CASSPFTGPGAYGYTF.

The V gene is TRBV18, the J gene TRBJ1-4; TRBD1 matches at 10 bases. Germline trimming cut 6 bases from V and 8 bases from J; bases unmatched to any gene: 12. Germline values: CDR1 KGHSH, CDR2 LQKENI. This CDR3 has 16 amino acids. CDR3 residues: CASSTSPGTGVEKLFF. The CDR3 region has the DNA TGTGCCAGCTCTACTTCCCCCGGGACAGGGGTGGAAAAACTGTTTTTT.

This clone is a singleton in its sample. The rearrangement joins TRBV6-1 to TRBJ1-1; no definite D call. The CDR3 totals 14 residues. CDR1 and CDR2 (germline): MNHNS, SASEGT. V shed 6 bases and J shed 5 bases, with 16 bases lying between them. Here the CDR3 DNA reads TGTGCCAGCAGCGTCCTACGCGGGGAAACTGAAGCTTTCTTT. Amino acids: CASSVLRGETEAFF.

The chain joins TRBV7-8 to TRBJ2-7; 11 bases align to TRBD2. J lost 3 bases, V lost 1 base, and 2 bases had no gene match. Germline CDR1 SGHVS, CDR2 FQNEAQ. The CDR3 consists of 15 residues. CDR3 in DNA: TGTGCCAGCAGCTTAGGGGGGACTAGCGGCTACGAGCAGTACTTC. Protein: CASSLGGTSGYEQYF.

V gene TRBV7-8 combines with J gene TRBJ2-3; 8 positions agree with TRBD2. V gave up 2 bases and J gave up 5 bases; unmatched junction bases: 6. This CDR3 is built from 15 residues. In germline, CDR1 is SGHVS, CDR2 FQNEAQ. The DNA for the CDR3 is TGTGCCAGCAGCTTAACTAGCGGCGGCAGAGATACGCAGTATTTT. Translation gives CASSLTSGGRDTQYF.

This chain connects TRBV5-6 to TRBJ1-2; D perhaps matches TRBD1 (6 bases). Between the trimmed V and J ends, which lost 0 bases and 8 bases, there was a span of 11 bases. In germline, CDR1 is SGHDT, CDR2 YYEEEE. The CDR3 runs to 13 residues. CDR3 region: CASSLVGGHGYTF. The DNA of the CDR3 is TGTGCCAGCAGCTTGGTCGGGGGGCACGGCTACACCTTC.

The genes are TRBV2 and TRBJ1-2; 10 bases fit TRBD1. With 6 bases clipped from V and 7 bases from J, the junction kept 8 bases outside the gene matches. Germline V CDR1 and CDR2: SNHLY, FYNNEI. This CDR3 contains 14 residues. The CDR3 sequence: CASRRTGGDGGYTF. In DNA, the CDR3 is TGTGCCAGCAGACGGACAGGGGGAGACGGTGGCTACACCTTC.

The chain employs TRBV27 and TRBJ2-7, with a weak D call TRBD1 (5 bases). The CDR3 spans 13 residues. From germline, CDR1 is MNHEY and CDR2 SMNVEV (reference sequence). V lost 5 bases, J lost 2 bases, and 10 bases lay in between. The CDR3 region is CASSARAPYEQYF. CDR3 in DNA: TGTGCCAGCAGTGCCAGGGCCCCCTACGAGCAGTACTTC.

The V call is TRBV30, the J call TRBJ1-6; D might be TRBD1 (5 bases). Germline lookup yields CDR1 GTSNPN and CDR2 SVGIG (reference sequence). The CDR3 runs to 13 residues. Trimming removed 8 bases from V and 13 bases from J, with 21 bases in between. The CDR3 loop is CAPRPGPPDPLHF. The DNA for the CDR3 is TGTGCCCCCCGCCCAGGGCCGCCGGATCCCCTCCACTTT.

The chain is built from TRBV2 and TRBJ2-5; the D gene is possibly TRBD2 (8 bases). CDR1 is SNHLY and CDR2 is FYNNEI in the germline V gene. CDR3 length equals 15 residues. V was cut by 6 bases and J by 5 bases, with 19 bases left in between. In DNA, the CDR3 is TGTGCCAGCAGGCAGCGGGGGCAACAGGGGGAGACCCAGTACTTC. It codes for CASRQRGQQGETQYF. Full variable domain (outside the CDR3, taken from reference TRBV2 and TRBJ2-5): EPEVTQTPSHQVTQMGQEVILRCVPISNHLYFYWYRQILGQKVEFLVSFYNNEISEKSEIFDDQFSVERPDGSNFTLKIRSTKLEDSAMYFCASRQRGQQGETQYFGPGTRLLVL.

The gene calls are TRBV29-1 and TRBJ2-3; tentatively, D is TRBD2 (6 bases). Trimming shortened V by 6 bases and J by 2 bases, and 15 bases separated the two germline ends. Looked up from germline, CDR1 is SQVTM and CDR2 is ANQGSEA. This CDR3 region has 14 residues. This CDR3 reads CSVPGVAVTDTQYF. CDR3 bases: TGCAGCGTCCCCGGTGTAGCGGTCACAGATACGCAGTATTTT.

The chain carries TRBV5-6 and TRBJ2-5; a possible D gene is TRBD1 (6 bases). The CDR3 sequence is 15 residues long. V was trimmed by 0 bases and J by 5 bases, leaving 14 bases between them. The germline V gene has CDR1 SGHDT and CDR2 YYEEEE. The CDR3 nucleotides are TGTGCCAGCAGCTTGGACAGGGCTGCGATCGAGACCCAGTACTTC. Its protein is CASSLDRAAIETQYF.

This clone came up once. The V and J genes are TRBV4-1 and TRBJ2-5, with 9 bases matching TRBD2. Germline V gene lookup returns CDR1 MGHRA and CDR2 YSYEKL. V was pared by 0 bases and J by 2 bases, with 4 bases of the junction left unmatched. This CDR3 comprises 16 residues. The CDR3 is CASSQEAGGHQETQYF. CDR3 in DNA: TGCGCCAGCAGCCAAGAGGCGGGGGGGCATCAAGAGACCCAGTACTTC.

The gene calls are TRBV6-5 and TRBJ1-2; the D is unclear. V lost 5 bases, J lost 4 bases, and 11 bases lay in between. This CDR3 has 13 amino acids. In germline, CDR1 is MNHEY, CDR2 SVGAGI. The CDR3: CASSASRAYGYTF. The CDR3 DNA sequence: TGTGCCAGCAGTGCATCAAGAGCCTATGGCTACACCTTC.

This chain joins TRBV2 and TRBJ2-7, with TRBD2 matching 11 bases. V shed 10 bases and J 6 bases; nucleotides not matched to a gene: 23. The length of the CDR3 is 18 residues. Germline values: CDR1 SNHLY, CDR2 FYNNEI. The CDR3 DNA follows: TGTGCCAAAGAATCAACTAGCGGGAGAGCTATCACGGGGGGCGAGCAGTACTTC. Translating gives CAKESTSGRAITGGEQYF.

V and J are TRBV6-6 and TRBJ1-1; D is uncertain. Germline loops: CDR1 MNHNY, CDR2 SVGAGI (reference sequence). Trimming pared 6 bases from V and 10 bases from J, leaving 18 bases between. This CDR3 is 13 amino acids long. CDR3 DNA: TGTGCCAGCAGCCCCCGGATCCAGGAAGGAGCTTTCTTT. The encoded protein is CASSPRIQEGAFF.

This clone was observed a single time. The CDR3 DNA reads TGTGCCAGCAGTGCTCAGGGCACCGGGGAGCTGTTTTTT. Translation: CASSAQGTGELFF. The V gene is TRBV2, the J gene TRBJ2-2; weak D call: TRBD1 (5 bases). The germline V gene encodes CDR1 SNHLY and CDR2 FYNNEI. The CDR3 consists of 13 residues. Trimming took 4 bases from V and 4 from J, leaving 7 bases between them.

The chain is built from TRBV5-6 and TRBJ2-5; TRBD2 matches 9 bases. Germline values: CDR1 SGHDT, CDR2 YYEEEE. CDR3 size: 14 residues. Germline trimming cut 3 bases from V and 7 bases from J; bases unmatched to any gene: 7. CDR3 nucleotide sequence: TGTGCCAGCAGCTCAGGGACTAGCTCGGGGACCCAGTACTTC. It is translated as CASSSGTSSGTQYF.

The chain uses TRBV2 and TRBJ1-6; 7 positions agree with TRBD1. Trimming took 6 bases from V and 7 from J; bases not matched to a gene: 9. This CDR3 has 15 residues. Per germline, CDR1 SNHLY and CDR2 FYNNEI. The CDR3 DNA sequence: TGTGCCAGCAGACCCGACAGGGCGGAAAATTCACCCCTCCACTTT. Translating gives CASRPDRAENSPLHF.

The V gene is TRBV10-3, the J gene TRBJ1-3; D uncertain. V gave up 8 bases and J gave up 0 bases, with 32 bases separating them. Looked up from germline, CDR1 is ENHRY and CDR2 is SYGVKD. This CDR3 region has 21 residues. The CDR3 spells CAISPGGLLKFYTSSGNTIYF. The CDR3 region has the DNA TGTGCCATCTCCCCGGGTGGCCTTTTAAAATTCTATACGAGCTCTGGAAACACCATATATTTT.

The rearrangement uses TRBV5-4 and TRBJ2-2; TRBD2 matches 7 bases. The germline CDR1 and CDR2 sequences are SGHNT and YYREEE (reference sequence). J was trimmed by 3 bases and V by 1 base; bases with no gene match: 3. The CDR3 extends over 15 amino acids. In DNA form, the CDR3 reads TGTGCCAGCAGCTTGTCTAGCGGCTACACCGGGGAGCTGTTTTTT. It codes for CASSLSSGYTGELFF.

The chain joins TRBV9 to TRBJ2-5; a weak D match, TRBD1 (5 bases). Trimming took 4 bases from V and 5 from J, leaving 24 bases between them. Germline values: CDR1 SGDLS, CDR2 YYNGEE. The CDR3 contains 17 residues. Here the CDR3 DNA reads TGTGCCAGCAGCACAACGCCGAGACAGAGGTCTGGGGAGACCCAGTACTTC. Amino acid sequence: CASSTTPRQRSGETQYF.

The CDR3 is CASRSSSEQYF. The CDR3 DNA sequence: TGTGCCAGCAGATCAAGCTCGGAGCAGTACTTC. J is TRBJ2-7 and V is TRBV5-6; the D is unclear. Trimming stripped 5 bases from V and 7 bases from J, with 10 bases between. Germline values: CDR1 SGHDT, CDR2 YYEEEE. This CDR3 region has 11 residues.

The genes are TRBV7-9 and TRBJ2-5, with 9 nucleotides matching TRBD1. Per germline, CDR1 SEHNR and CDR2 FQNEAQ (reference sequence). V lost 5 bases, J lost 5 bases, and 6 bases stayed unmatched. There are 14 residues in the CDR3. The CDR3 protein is CASSRGQGLETQYF. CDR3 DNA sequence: TGTGCCAGCAGCCGCGGACAGGGGTTGGAGACCCAGTACTTC.

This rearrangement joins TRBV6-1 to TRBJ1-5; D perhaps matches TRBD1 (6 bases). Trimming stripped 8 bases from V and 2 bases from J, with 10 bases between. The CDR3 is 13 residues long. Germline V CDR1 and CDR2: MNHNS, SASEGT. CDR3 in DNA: TGTGCCAGCGACCCAGGGGGCAATCAGCCCCAGCATTTT. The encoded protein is CASDPGGNQPQHF.

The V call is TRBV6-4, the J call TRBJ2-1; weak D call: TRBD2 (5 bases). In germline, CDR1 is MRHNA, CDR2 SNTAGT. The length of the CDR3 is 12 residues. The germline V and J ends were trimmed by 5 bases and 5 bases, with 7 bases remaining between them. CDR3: CASSRGDNEQFF. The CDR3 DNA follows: TGTGCCAGCAGTCGGGGTGACAATGAGCAGTTCTTC.

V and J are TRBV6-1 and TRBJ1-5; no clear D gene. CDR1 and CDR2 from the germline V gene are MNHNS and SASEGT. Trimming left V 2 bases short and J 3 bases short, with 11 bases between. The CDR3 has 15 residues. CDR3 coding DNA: TGTGCCAGCAGTGAATCCCTCAGGCCCAATCAGCCCCAGCATTTT. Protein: CASSESLRPNQPQHF.

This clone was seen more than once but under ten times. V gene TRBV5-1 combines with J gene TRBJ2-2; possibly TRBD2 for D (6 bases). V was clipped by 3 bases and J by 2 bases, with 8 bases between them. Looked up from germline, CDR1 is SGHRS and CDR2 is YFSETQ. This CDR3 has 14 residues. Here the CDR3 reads CASSSGSNTGELFF. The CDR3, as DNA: TGCGCCAGCAGCTCCGGGAGCAACACCGGGGAGCTGTTTTTT.